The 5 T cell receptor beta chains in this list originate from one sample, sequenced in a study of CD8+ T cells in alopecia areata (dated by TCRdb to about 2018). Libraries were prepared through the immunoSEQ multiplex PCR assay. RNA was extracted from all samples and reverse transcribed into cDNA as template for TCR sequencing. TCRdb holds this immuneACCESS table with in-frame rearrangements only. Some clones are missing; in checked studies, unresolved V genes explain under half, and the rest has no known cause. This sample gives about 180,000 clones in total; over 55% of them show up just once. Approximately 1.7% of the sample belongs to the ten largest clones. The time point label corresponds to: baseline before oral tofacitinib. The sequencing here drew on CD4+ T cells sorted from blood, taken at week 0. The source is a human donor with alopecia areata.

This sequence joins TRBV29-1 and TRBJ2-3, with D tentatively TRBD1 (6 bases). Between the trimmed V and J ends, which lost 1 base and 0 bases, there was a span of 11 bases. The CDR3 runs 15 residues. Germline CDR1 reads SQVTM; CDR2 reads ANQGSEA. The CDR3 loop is CSVEVGRGSTDTQYF. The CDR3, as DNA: TGCAGCGTTGAAGTGGGCAGGGGAAGCACAGATACGCAGTATTTT.

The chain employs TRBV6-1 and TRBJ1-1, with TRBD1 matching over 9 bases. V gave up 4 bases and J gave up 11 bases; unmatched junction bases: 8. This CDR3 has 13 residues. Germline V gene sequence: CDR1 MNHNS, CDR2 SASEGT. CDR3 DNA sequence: TGTGCCAGCAGTGCAAGACAGGGGGTGGTGGCTTTCTTT. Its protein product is CASSARQGVVAFF.

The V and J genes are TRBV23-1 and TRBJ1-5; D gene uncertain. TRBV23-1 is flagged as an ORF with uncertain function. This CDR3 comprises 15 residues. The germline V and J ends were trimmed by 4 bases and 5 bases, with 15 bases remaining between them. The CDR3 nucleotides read TGCGCCAGCAGTCCCGAAAGCCAAAATGATCAGCCCCAGCATTTT. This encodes CASSPESQNDQPQHF.

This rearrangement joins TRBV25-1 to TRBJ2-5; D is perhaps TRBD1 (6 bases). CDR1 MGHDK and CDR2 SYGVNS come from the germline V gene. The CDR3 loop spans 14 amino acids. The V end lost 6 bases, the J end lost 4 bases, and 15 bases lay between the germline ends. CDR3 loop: CASRASGAAETQYF. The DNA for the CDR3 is TGTGCCAGCAGGGCATCAGGGGCTGCAGAGACCCAGTACTTC.

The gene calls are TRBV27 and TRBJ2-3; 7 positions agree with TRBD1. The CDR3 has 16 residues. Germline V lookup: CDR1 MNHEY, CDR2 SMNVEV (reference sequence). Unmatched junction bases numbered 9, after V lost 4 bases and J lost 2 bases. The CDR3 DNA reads TGTGCCAGCAGTTACCAGGGGGTATCCTTCACAGATACGCAGTATTTT. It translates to CASSYQGVSFTDTQYF.